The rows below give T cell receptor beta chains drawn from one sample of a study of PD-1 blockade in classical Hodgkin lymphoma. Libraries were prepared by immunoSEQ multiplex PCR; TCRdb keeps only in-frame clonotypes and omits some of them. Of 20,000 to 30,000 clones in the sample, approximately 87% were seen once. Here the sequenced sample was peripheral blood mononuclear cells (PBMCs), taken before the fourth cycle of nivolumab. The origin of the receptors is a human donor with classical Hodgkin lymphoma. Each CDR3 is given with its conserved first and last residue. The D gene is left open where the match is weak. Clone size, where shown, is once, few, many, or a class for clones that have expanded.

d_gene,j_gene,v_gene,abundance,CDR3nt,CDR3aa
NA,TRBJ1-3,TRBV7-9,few,TGTGCCACCCAACTCGGGTCGGGAAACACCATATATTTT,CATQLGSGNTIYF
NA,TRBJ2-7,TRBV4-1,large,TGCGCCAGCAGCCAAAATCGGGACGTTTCCTACGAGCAGTACTTC,CASSQNRDVSYEQYF
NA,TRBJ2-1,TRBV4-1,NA,TGCGCCAGCAGCCAAGAAGGGGTGGCGGTCTTGCAGTTCTTC,CASSQEGVAVLQFF
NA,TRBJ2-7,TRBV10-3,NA,TGTGCCATCAGCCCCAGGGCAAACTTGGGCGAGCAGTACTTC,CAISPRANLGEQYF
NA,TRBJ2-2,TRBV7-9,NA,TGTGCCAGCAGCTTAGATTTAGCCTACACCGGGGAGCTGTTTTTT,CASSLDLAYTGELFF
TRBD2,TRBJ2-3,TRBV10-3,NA,TGTGCCATCAAAACGGGAGGAAGCACAGATACGCAGTATTTT,CAIKTGGSTDTQYF
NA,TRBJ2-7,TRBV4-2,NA,TGTGCCAGCAGCCATAATAGCGGTCCCCTTTACGAGCAGTACTTC,CASSHNSGPLYEQYF
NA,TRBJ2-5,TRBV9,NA,TGTGCCAGCAGCGTAGGCGTTGGGGGGGAGACCCAGTACTTC,CASSVGVGGETQYF
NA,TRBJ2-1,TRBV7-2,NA,TGTGCCAGCAGCTTAAGGTGGCGGTTCTCCTACAATGAGCAGTTCTTC,CASSLRWRFSYNEQFF
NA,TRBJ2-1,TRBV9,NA,TGTGCCAGCAGCGTAGTTGGCGACGGGGGGACAAAGCAGTTCTTC,CASSVVGDGGTKQFF
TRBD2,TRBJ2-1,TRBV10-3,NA,TGTGCCATCGCTAGCGGGAGCTTTTACAATGAGCAGTTCTTC,CAIASGSFYNEQFF
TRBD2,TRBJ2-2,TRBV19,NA,TGTGCCAGTAGTGGACTAGCGGCGAACACCGGGGAGCTGTTTTTT,CASSGLAANTGELFF
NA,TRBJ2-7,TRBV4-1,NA,TGCGCCAGCAGCCAAGATGGATACGGGGGCGGAAACTACGAGCAGTACTTC,CASSQDGYGGGNYEQYF
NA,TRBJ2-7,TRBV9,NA,TGTGCCAGCAGCGGGGTCGGGTTTGACGAGCAGTACTTC,CASSGVGFDEQYF
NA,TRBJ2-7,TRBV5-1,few,TGCGCCAGCAGCTTGGAGGGGCCTCCCTACGAGCAGTACTTC,CASSLEGPPYEQYF
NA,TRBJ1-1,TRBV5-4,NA,TGTGCCAGCAGCTTGAGATTCGCCCCCACTGAAGCTTTCTTT,CASSLRFAPTEAFF
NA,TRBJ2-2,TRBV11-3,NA,TGTGCCAGCAGCTTAGAGCTCACCGGGGAGCTGTTTTTT,CASSLELTGELFF
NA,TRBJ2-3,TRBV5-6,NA,TGTGCCAGCAGCTTGGTGACTTTTAGCACAGATACGCAGTATTTT,CASSLVTFSTDTQYF
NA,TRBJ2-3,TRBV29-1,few,TGCAGCGGCGTAGGGGTTGTCACAGATACGCAGTATTTT,CSGVGVVTDTQYF
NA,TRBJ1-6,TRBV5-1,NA,TGCGCCAGCAGCTATCCAGGGGTTTCACCCCTCCACTTT,CASSYPGVSPLHF
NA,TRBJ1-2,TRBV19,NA,TGTGCCAGTAGAACCGGACAGCTAATATCTGGCTACACCTTC,CASRTGQLISGYTF
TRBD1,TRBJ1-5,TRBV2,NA,TGTGCCAGCAGTCCGGGACAGGGTAAACAGCCCCAGCATTTT,CASSPGQGKQPQHF
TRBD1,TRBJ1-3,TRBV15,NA,TGTGCCACCAGGGACAGGGGGCTCACTGGAAACACCATATATTTT,CATRDRGLTGNTIYF
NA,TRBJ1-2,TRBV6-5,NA,TGTGCCAGCAGTTACATCGGGGGGGCAGAGGGCTACACCTTC,CASSYIGGAEGYTF
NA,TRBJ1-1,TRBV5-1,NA,TGCGCCAGCAGCTCCCGTGGGGAGCCCACTGAAGCTTTCTTT,CASSSRGEPTEAFF
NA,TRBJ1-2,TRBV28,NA,TGTGCCAGCATTGAACCTGGAGGGTTTCGTGGCTACACCTTC,CASIEPGGFRGYTF